This T cell receptor beta chain was documented in a study of Ad26.COV2.S vaccination and SARS-CoV-2 variants. Study-wide points: With respect to non-spike TCR breadth, vaccine and placebo recipients were similar. Measurements of TCR breadth and depth may have given underestimates of the total T cell responses.

Treatment: about 20 received Ad26.COV2.S at low or high dose, single or two shots; 5 received placebo; per-sample allocation not given. At day 63 after the first vaccine or placebo injection, samples were drawn. The donor was a Boston adult aged 18-55 years. Details on this clone: Its antigen remains unidentified.

Clones were sequenced by immunoSEQ multiplex PCR, and TCRdb holds only the in-frame ones, with some missing. The repertoire has around 450,000 clones, roughly 90% of them found once; the top ten carry 3.6%. Germline CDR1 reads LGHNA; CDR2 reads YSLEER. The CDR3 is made up of 15 amino acids. The V end lost 1 base, the J end lost 2 bases, and 12 bases lay between the germline ends. Source: peripheral blood, taken in a trial of Ad26.COV2.S vaccine versus placebo. This receptor was obtained from a person between 18 and 65 years old who received the Ad26.COV2.S COVID-19 vaccine or a placebo. The chain is built from TRBV4-3 and TRBJ2-7, with D perhaps matching TRBD1 (6 bases). The CDR3 is CASSQGAQGAYEQYF. The CDR3 region has the DNA TGCGCCAGCAGCCAAGGGGCACAGGGAGCCTACGAGCAGTACTTC.